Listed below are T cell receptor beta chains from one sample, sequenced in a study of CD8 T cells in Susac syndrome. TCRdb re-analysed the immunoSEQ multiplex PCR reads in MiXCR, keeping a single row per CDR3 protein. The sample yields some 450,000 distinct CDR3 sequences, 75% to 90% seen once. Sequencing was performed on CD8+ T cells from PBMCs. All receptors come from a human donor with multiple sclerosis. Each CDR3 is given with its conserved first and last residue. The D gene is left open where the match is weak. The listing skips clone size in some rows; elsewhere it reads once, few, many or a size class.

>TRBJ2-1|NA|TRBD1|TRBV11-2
TGTGCCAGCAGCTTAGATCTAAAAGGGGGTGGGGTCAACAGGGGTCCCTACAATGAGCAGTTCTTC
CASSLDLKGGGVNRGPYNEQFF
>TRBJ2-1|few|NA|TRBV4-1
TGTGCCAGCAGCCAAGACAGAAGCTCCTACAATGAGCAGTTCTTC
CASSQDRSSYNEQFF
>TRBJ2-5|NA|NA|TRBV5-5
TGTGCCAGCAGCTTGGTTGTTTCAGGGGTGTTTCAGCACTTC
CASSLVVSGVFQHF
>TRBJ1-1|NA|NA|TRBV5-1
TGCGCCAGCAGCGGCGGGAATCTGAACACTGAAGCTTTCTTT
CASSGGNLNTEAFF
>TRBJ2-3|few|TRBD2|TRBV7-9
TGTGCCAGCAGCCCGGGACTAGCGGGGTCGGATACGCAGTATTTT
CASSPGLAGSDTQYF
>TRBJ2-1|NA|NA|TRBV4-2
TGTGCCAGCAGCCAAGATCTCTGGGGCTCGGACAATGAGCAGTTCTTC
CASSQDLWGSDNEQFF
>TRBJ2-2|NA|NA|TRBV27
TGTGCCAGCCTACACTACACCGGGGAGCTGTTTTTT
CASLHYTGELFF
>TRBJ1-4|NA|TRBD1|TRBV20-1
TGCAGTGCTTCGGACAGGCGGGAGAAAAAACTGTTTTTT
CSASDRREKKLFF
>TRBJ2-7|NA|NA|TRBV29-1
TGCAGCGTTGAGGCGGGCAGGGAATACGAGCAGTACTTC
CSVEAGREYEQYF
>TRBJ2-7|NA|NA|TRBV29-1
TGCAGCGTTCGGGACACCGCCTACGAGCAGTACTTC
CSVRDTAYEQYF
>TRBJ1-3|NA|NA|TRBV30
TGTGCCTGGAGTACGGACACCTACTCTGGAAACACCATATATTTT
CAWSTDTYSGNTIYF
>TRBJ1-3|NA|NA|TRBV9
TGTGCCAGCAGCGTAGACGGCTCTGGAAACACCATATATTTT
CASSVDGSGNTIYF
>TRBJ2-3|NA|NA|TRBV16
TGTGCCAGCAGCCGGAGGGAGGCAGATACGCAGTATTTT
CASSRREADTQYF
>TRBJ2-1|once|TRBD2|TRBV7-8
TGTGCCAGCAGCTTAGGAATCCTAGCGGGGGACAGCTCCTACAATGAGCAGTTCTTC
CASSLGILAGDSSYNEQFF
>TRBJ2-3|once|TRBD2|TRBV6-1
TGTGCCAGCAGTATGATTCCTCTAGCGGGGGGGATAAGCACAGATACGCAGTATTTT
CASSMIPLAGGISTDTQYF
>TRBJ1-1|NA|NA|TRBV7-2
TGTGCCAGCAGCTTAGAATATCGAGTTTTGAACACTGAAGCTTTCTTT
CASSLEYRVLNTEAFF
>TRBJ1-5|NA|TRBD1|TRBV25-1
TGTGCCAGCAGTGCACCGGGACAGAATAGCAATCAGCCCCAGCATTTT
CASSAPGQNSNQPQHF
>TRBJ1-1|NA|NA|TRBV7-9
TGTGCCAGCAGCTCCAGTCTGACAGAGAACACTGAAGCTTTCTTT
CASSSSLTENTEAFF
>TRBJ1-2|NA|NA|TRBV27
TGTGCCAGCAGTTACGACCCGCAGGGGATTGGCGATGGCTACACCTTC
CASSYDPQGIGDGYTF
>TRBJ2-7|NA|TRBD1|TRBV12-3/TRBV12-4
TGTGCCAGCAGTTTGGACTCGACAGGGGCCTACGAGCAGTACTTC
CASSLDSTGAYEQYF